The present T cell receptor (beta chain) was sequenced within a study of shared clonotypes between healthy human individuals. Regarding the study as a whole: It was the non-shared clonotypes that had lower generation probabilities than clonotypes shared by all four donors.

The naive CD8 population came from CD45RO-negative cells selected for CCR7, without terminally differentiated effector memory CD45RA+ cells. As concerns this clone: As yet, its antigen is unknown.

CDR1 MDHEN and CDR2 SYDVKM come from the germline V gene. CDR3 length: 14 residues. Trimming cost V 6 bases and J 2 bases, with 11 bases left between them. Method: immunoSEQ multiplex PCR; TCRdb's copy keeps in-frame clones and lacks some. The sample includes 560,000 or so clones, about 96% of them seen just once. Sequences were obtained from naive CD8+ T cells sorted from blood. This rearrangement joins TRBV28 to TRBJ2-4; D ambiguous. The receptor comes from a woman under 40 in good health. As DNA, the CDR3 is TGTGCCAGCAGCAAGGGCAATTCCAAAAACATTCAGTACTTC. This gives the protein CASSKGNSKNIQYF.